This T cell receptor (beta chain) emerged from a study of blood T cell repertoires in COVID-19. The overall study: The samples span acute and convalescent COVID-19 from the United States, Italy and Spain.

Cohort allocation depended upon clinical history that participants reported. Each recovered donor of Cohort 3 presented with two negative PCRs, clearance, or symptom resolution. This CDR3 is 17 amino acids long. Trimming left V 1 base short and J 9 bases short, with 19 bases between. Germline V gene data show CDR1 as LGHNA and CDR2 as YSLEER. Original handling: Reference gene primer amplification yielded estimated nucleated cell counts. Generated by immunoSEQ multiplex PCR, the TCRdb table keeps only in-frame clones and is missing some. V, J and clone size are those of that table, while D and trimming were read from the DNA. The repertoire holds tens of thousands of clones, with about 88% as singletons.

The V call is TRBV4-3, the J call TRBJ1-6, with unresolved D. Sample: PBMCs or T cells enriched from blood (not recorded which). The receptor was derived from a woman between 45 and 60 years old who had recovered from COVID-19. CDR3 coding DNA: TGCGCCAGCAGCCAAGGCCCAGGTTCCACCCTTGGTTCACCCCTCCACTTT. It codes for CASSQGPGSTLGSPLHF.